This is a list of T cell receptor beta chains from one sample in a study of blood T cell repertoires in COVID-19. Profiling relied on immunoSEQ multiplex PCR, and the TCRdb table lists in-frame clones only, not all of them. The table shows hundreds of thousands of clones, with 90% occurring only once. Input material: PBMCs or T cells enriched from blood (not recorded which). The receptors originated from a woman aged 18-35 years with acute COVID-19. Both conserved end residues are part of each CDR3. D genes are given only for firm matches. Expanded clones get a size class; other rows say once, few or many, or leave the size out.

v_gene: TRBV27; abundance: -; d_gene: -; j_gene: TRBJ2-7; CDR3nt: TGTGCCAGCAGCCCACCCCTACAGGGAAGTCCTACCTACGAGCAGTACTTC; CDR3aa: CASSPPLQGSPTYEQYF
v_gene: TRBV7-8; abundance: -; d_gene: -; j_gene: TRBJ2-6; CDR3nt: TGTGCCAGCAGCTCCGAGGTTGGGGCCAACGTCCTGACTTTC; CDR3aa: CASSSEVGANVLTF
v_gene: TRBV29-1; abundance: -; d_gene: -; j_gene: TRBJ2-1; CDR3nt: TGCAGCGTCGGTGGCGGCCGCAGCTCCTACAATGAGCAGTTCTTC; CDR3aa: CSVGGGRSSYNEQFF
v_gene: TRBV7-8; abundance: -; d_gene: -; j_gene: TRBJ2-5; CDR3nt: TGTGCCAGCAGCCTCCGATTCTGGGAGGGGGTGGAGGAGACCCAGTACTTC; CDR3aa: CASSLRFWEGVEETQYF
v_gene: TRBV2; abundance: -; d_gene: TRBD1; j_gene: TRBJ1-6; CDR3nt: TGTGCCAGCAGTGAGGGAGACAGGGGGCTTTCACCCCTCCACTTT; CDR3aa: CASSEGDRGLSPLHF
v_gene: TRBV5-1; abundance: -; d_gene: -; j_gene: TRBJ1-1; CDR3nt: TGCGCCAGCAGCTTCTCGGTGAACACTGAAGCTTTCTTT; CDR3aa: CASSFSVNTEAFF
v_gene: TRBV28; abundance: -; d_gene: TRBD1; j_gene: TRBJ2-1; CDR3nt: TGTGCCAGCAGTTACCAAAGGGGGCTGATCGGCCAAGAGCAGTTCTTC; CDR3aa: CASSYQRGLIGQEQFF
v_gene: TRBV7-9; abundance: -; d_gene: -; j_gene: TRBJ1-6; CDR3nt: TGTGCCAGCAGCCCGCGGGGGGATTCACCCCTCCACTTT; CDR3aa: CASSPRGDSPLHF
v_gene: TRBV6-2/TRBV6-3; abundance: -; d_gene: -; j_gene: TRBJ2-7; CDR3nt: TGTGCCAGCAGTTACTCGAACTACAACTACGAGCAGTACTTC; CDR3aa: CASSYSNYNYEQYF
v_gene: TRBV5-1; abundance: -; d_gene: TRBD2; j_gene: TRBJ2-7; CDR3nt: TGCGCCAGCAGCTTGCGAGCGGGAGTCTACGAGCAGTACTTC; CDR3aa: CASSLRAGVYEQYF
v_gene: TRBV30; abundance: -; d_gene: -; j_gene: TRBJ2-1; CDR3nt: TGTGCCTGGTCTTCTAGGAGCTCCTACAATGAGCAGTTCTTC; CDR3aa: CAWSSRSSYNEQFF
v_gene: TRBV5-1; abundance: -; d_gene: -; j_gene: TRBJ2-7; CDR3nt: TGCGCCAGCAGCTTGGACCACTCAACCTACGAGCAGTACTTC; CDR3aa: CASSLDHSTYEQYF
v_gene: TRBV6-5; abundance: -; d_gene: TRBD2; j_gene: TRBJ2-1; CDR3nt: TGTGCCAGCACTCCCGGGACTAGCGGGAGCAATGAGCAGTTCTTC; CDR3aa: CASTPGTSGSNEQFF
v_gene: TRBV5-4; abundance: -; d_gene: TRBD2; j_gene: TRBJ2-7; CDR3nt: TGTGCCAGCAGCCAGCGGACTAGCGGGAGGGAATCCTACGAGCAGTACTTC; CDR3aa: CASSQRTSGRESYEQYF
v_gene: TRBV11-2; abundance: -; d_gene: -; j_gene: TRBJ2-7; CDR3nt: TGTGCCAGCAGACAGGGATATAGCTCCTACGAGCAGTACTTC; CDR3aa: CASRQGYSSYEQYF
v_gene: TRBV30; abundance: -; d_gene: TRBD1; j_gene: TRBJ1-5; CDR3nt: TGTGCCTGGAGTGGACAGGGAAGAGGAAGCAATCAGCCCCAGCATTTT; CDR3aa: CAWSGQGRGSNQPQHF
v_gene: TRBV21-1; abundance: once; d_gene: -; j_gene: TRBJ1-2; CDR3nt: TGTGCCAGCAGCAAAGGTGGCCGCCTAGGGGATGGCTACACCTTC; CDR3aa: CASSKGGRLGDGYTF
v_gene: TRBV7-8; abundance: few; d_gene: -; j_gene: TRBJ2-7; CDR3nt: TGTGCCAGCATCTCCGTCCCAGGGGCCCTCTCCTACGAGCAGTACTTC; CDR3aa: CASISVPGALSYEQYF
v_gene: TRBV9; abundance: -; d_gene: TRBD1; j_gene: TRBJ2-7; CDR3nt: TGTGCCAGCAGCGTATCGGGACAGGGGCCCTACGAGCAGTACTTC; CDR3aa: CASSVSGQGPYEQYF
v_gene: TRBV28; abundance: -; d_gene: -; j_gene: TRBJ2-1; CDR3nt: TGTGCCAGCAGGCCCCAACAGGTCTCCTACAATGAGCAGTTCTTC; CDR3aa: CASRPQQVSYNEQFF
v_gene: TRBV19; abundance: few; d_gene: -; j_gene: TRBJ1-6; CDR3nt: TGTGCCAGTACCTCAGACAGTGTCTCGGATAATTCACCCCTCCACTTT; CDR3aa: CASTSDSVSDNSPLHF
v_gene: TRBV10-3; abundance: -; d_gene: -; j_gene: TRBJ2-7; CDR3nt: TGTGCCTATGGCCAGGGTGGGGCCTACGAGCAGTACTTC; CDR3aa: CAYGQGGAYEQYF
v_gene: TRBV28; abundance: -; d_gene: -; j_gene: TRBJ2-7; CDR3nt: TGTGCCAGCAGTTTATTTTCAGGGCCCTACGAGCAGTACTTC; CDR3aa: CASSLFSGPYEQYF
v_gene: TRBV5-1; abundance: -; d_gene: -; j_gene: TRBJ1-6; CDR3nt: TGCGCCAGCAGCTTGGTGTCAGGGGTAGGGGATTCACCCCTCCACTTT; CDR3aa: CASSLVSGVGDSPLHF
v_gene: TRBV4-1; abundance: -; d_gene: TRBD1; j_gene: TRBJ1-1; CDR3nt: TGCGCCAGCAGCCCCCAAGTAGTACTGACAGGGGAGAGGAGGAACACTGAAGCTTTCTTT; CDR3aa: CASSPQVVLTGERRNTEAFF
v_gene: TRBV5-6; abundance: -; d_gene: -; j_gene: TRBJ1-4; CDR3nt: TGTGCCAGCAGCTTGGGCAGGGTGAGGACTAATGAAAAACTGTTTTTT; CDR3aa: CASSLGRVRTNEKLFF
v_gene: TRBV12-3/TRBV12-4; abundance: -; d_gene: -; j_gene: TRBJ1-6; CDR3nt: TGTGCCAGCAGCTCCGGGGTTTCACCCCTCCACTTT; CDR3aa: CASSSGVSPLHF
v_gene: TRBV7-6; abundance: -; d_gene: -; j_gene: TRBJ1-1; CDR3nt: TGTGCCAGCAGCTCAATCACAGGGCATAACACTGAAGCTTTCTTT; CDR3aa: CASSSITGHNTEAFF
v_gene: TRBV4-3; abundance: -; d_gene: TRBD2; j_gene: TRBJ2-1; CDR3nt: TGCGCCAGCAGCCAAGATAGACTAGCGGGAGGGCCAGGATCTTACAATGAGCAGTTCTTC; CDR3aa: CASSQDRLAGGPGSYNEQFF